The 3 T cell receptor beta chains below all came from one sample that was sequenced in a study of T cell clonality in common variable immunodeficiency (dated by TCRdb to the mid-2010s). Library construction relied on the immunoSEQ multiplex PCR assay. TCRdb carries this immuneACCESS record with in-frame sequences only. Its versions omit some clonotypes, under half of them owing to an unresolved V gene in the studies checked, with the rest unexplained. In this sample the table shows about 35,000 clones, and no singletons are among them. In total, the top ten clones hold about 9.5% of the sample. Sample: peripheral blood mononuclear cells. These receptors were taken from a person aged 18 to 70 in good health.

The sample holds many counts of this clone. The CDR3 goes on 3 residues after the read ends, and that part is filled in from the germline J gene. This rearrangement joins TRBV5-1 to TRBJ2-5; 7 bases map to TRBD1. V was clipped by 2 bases and J by 3 bases; unmatched bases: 4. The V gene's germline CDR1 is SGHRS and CDR2 YFSETQ. The CDR3 consists of 14 residues. The CDR3 here is CASSFWTGEETQYF. CDR3 DNA (partial): TGCGCCAGCAGCTTTTGGACAGGAGAAGAGACC.

In its sample, this clone was seen a few times. The read comes to an end 3 residues before the CDR3 does, leaving the germline J gene to fill in the end. The V call is TRBV2, the J call TRBJ2-7; 10 bases fit TRBD2. This CDR3 is 16 amino acids long. Losses at the gene ends were 1 base for V and 5 bases for J; bases not matched to a gene: 8. Germline values: CDR1 SNHLY, CDR2 FYNNEI. CDR3 DNA, as far as it was read: TGTGCCAGCAGTGAAGGGGTGCTAGCGGGAGACAACGAG. Translating gives CASSEGVLAGDNE. The CDR3 in full is CASSEGVLAGDNEQYF. Based on the CDR3 plus reference TRBV2 and TRBJ2-7, the full variable domain is EPEVTQTPSHQVTQMGQEVILRCVPISNHLYFYWYRQILGQKVEFLVSFYNNEISEKSEIFDDQFSVERPDGSNFTLKIRSTKLEDSAMYFCASSEGVLAGDNEQYFGPGTRLTVT.

Incomplete CDR3 DNA: TGCAGTGCTCCTAGCGGGAGCAGGGAGACG. This gives the protein CSAPSGSRET. The CDR3, in full, reads CSAPSGSRETQYF. The J gene is TRBJ2-3, the V gene TRBV20-1, with 10 bases fitting TRBD2. The CDR3 end lies 3 residues beyond the end of the read and is filled in from the germline J gene. This CDR3 region has 13 residues. Germline assignment: CDR1 DFQATT and CDR2 SNEGSKA (reference sequence).